This T cell receptor beta chain emerged from a study of beta chain features in type 1 diabetes. The CDR3 spans 15 residues. Trimming removed 2 bases at V and 4 bases at J, with 13 bases between. Per germline, CDR1 KGHSH and CDR2 LQKENI. Worth noting for this clone: As yet, its antigen is unknown.

The whole isolated RNA underwent reverse transcription, so sequencing captured expressed TCRB transcripts. Profiling relied on immunoSEQ multiplex PCR, and the TCRdb table lists in-frame clones only, not all of them. The sample has 330,000 or so clones, about 19% seen once. Whole-study findings and limits: In these data, an HLA type influence on TCRB rearrangement remained unresolved.

The sequence derives from a woman under 30 in good health. The rearrangement links TRBV18 to TRBJ2-3; perhaps TRBD2 as D (5 bases). The sequencing sample was made of naive CD4+ T cells from blood. In DNA, the CDR3 is TGTGCCAGCTCACCAGAACGGGGAACTTCAGATACGCAGTATTTT. It specifies CASSPERGTSDTQYF.